One TCR beta chain is described in this entry. A quantity of roughly 0.5 to 1 ug RNA underwent reverse transcription using random hexamers. One entry per CDR3 protein results from TCRdb running MiXCR on the immunoSEQ multiplex PCR reads. The table lists roughly 170,000 distinct CDR3 sequences, approximately 94% of them singletons. This specimen belongs to a study of CD8 T cells in Susac syndrome. This CDR3 is 16 amino acids long. Trimming took 2 bases from V and 4 from J; bases not matched to a gene: 10. Germline V gene lookup returns CDR1 MGHRA and CDR2 YSYEKL. Sequencing of TCR beta was carried out in blood CD8+ and CD4+ T cells.

The receptor comes from a human donor with multiple sclerosis. The gene calls are TRBV4-1 and TRBJ1-1; 7 nucleotides agree with TRBD1. The sequenced sample consisted of CD4+ T cells from PBMCs. The CDR3 reads CASSQSTGTAGTEAFF. In DNA, the CDR3 is TGCGCCAGCAGCCAATCTACCGGGACAGCCGGCACTGAAGCTTTCTTT.